This T cell receptor (beta chain) appears in the sequencing data of a study of T cell responses to AZD1222 COVID-19 vaccine. Regarding the study as a whole: White British people made up most donors, females outnumbered males, and clonal diversity was possibly underestimated. After the peak T cell response, and only then, were repertoires sampled.

This table comes from immunoSEQ multiplex PCR, and its TCRdb copy is limited to in-frame clones, with some not included. The top ten clones hold 9.3% of a sample with roughly 70,000 clones, about 88% of them seen once. Note on this clone: Its target is not known.

Second-dose timings of about 4 or about 12 weeks were pooled. Specimen: peripheral blood, collected 28 days after the second AZD1222 dose. This clonotype originated in an adult who received the AZD1222 COVID-19 vaccine.

CDR3 sequence: CATQDRGQRETQYF. DNA for the CDR3: TGTGCCACCCAGGACAGGGGGCAGAGAGAGACCCAGTACTTC. The gene calls are TRBV2 and TRBJ2-5; the match to TRBD1 covers 11 bases. This CDR3 comprises 14 residues. After removal of 10 bases from V and 4 bases from J, the junction contained 8 bases not matched to a gene. CDR1 SNHLY and CDR2 FYNNEI come from the germline V gene.